The clone carrying this TCR beta chain was picked up one time. Its cognate antigen is unknown. The data were obtained in a study of a mutant IDH1 vaccine in newly diagnosed glioma. Study background: Previous care, which was radiotherapy, temozolomide, or both, most often involved both.

Time point specified: week 23, last vaccination. One vaccine dose held 300 ug of mutant IDH1 20-mer peptide and came with topical imiquimod. The repertoire was sequenced with immunoSEQ multiplex PCR; TCRdb's copy has only in-frame clones and lacks some. This table has around 29,000 clones, less than 90% appearing once. Study-wide points: Of the patients, less than 95% had vaccine-induced immune responses. There seemed to be no relation between pseudoprogression and changes in top peripheral T cell clonotypes.

Germline values: CDR1 SGHRS, CDR2 YFSETQ. Trimming stripped 0 bases from V and 5 bases from J, with 21 bases between. This CDR3 is 19 amino acids long. This receptor was obtained from a woman aged 18-29 years with glioma. This chain uses TRBV5-1 with TRBJ2-6, with no clear D. This specimen was PBMCs, taken from a glioma patient whose treatment included an IDH1 peptide vaccine. CDR3 sequence: CASSLDGYTYSGRANVLTF. The CDR3 DNA follows: TGCGCCAGCAGCTTGGATGGCTATACTTACTCTGGTCGGGCCAACGTCCTGACTTTC.